These T cell receptor beta chains were read from a single sample in a study of neurological immune-mediated disorders. TCRdb called the 5' RACE reads again in MiXCR, with one record for every CDR3 protein. The repertoire holds about 46,000 distinct CDR3 sequences, with approximately 3% as singletons. Material: PBMCs. The source of these receptors is a woman in her forties or fifties with multiple sclerosis. The CDR3 runs from the conserved cysteine through the conserved F or W. The order of the fields is clone size, D gene, J gene, V gene, CDR3 DNA, CDR3 protein. D genes are given only for firm matches. Clone size, where shown, is once, few, many, or a class for clones that have expanded.

>many|.|TRBJ1-2|TRBV14
TGTGCCAGCAGCCTCGAACAGGGAGCTAACTATGGCTACACCTTC
CASSLEQGANYGYTF
>many|.|TRBJ2-3|TRBV5-5
TGTGCCAGCAGCTTGGTGGCAGCGCAAGGGGGAGATACGCAGTATTTT
CASSLVAAQGGDTQYF
>medium-sized|TRBD1|TRBJ1-1|TRBV4-1
TGCGCCAGCAGCTTCCGGGACAGGTACACTGAAGCTTTCTTT
CASSFRDRYTEAFF
>.|.|TRBJ1-2|TRBV14
TGTGCCAGCAGCCAAGATCAGGGTCGAATTAATGGCTACACCTTC
CASSQDQGRINGYTF
>many|TRBD2|TRBJ2-3|TRBV20-1
TGCAGTGCTAGATTGCCTATAGCGGGCGTAACAGATACGCAGTATTTT
CSARLPIAGVTDTQYF
>many|.|TRBJ2-1|TRBV7-9
TGTGCCAGCAGCCCGTTGTCCGGGGGGCCTAATGAGCAGTTCTTC
CASSPLSGGPNEQFF
>few|.|TRBJ1-6|TRBV28
TGTGCCAGCAGTTTGGGGGGACTTAATTCACCCCTACACTTT
CASSLGGLNSPLHF
>many|.|TRBJ2-7|TRBV20-1
TGCAGTGCACAACCGGAGAACTACGAGCAGTACTTC
CSAQPENYEQYF
>many|TRBD2|TRBJ2-5|TRBV20-1
TGCAGTGCTACGCGGGGGGGCCTTGAGACCCAGTACTTC
CSATRGGLETQYF
>many|.|TRBJ2-7|TRBV18
TGTGCCAGCTCACCTCAAGGACAGCCCTACGAGCAGTACTTC
CASSPQGQPYEQYF
>many|.|TRBJ1-2|TRBV7-6
TGTGCCAGCAGCTTAGTCTATTTACCGTTTCCGGGCCGGTGTGGCTACACCTTC
CASSLVYLPFPGRCGYTF
>many|.|TRBJ1-2|TRBV20-1
TGCAGTGCTAGAGACCCTGGGGGCAATACAGGGAAAGGGGATGGCTACACCTTC
CSARDPGGNTGKGDGYTF
>many|TRBD2|TRBJ2-1|TRBV20-1
TGCAGTGCTAGGCCAGCGGGGGGACTATTTAGCTCCTACAATGAGCAGTTCTTC
CSARPAGGLFSSYNEQFF
>many|.|TRBJ2-1|TRBV7-2
TGTGCCAGCAGCTCCTCGGTGAGGGGGGAGCAGTTCTTC
CASSSSVRGEQFF
>many|TRBD2|TRBJ2-3|TRBV7-6
TGTGCCAGCAGCGCTAGCGGGAGTGCAGATACGCAGTATTTT
CASSASGSADTQYF
>many|.|TRBJ2-1|TRBV13
TGTGCCAGCAGCTTAGGTACAGTCAATGAGCAGTTCTTC
CASSLGTVNEQFF
>many|.|TRBJ2-6|TRBV2
TGTGCCAGCACCGACTGGGGTTATGGGGCCAACGTCCTGACTTTC
CASTDWGYGANVLTF
>few|.|TRBJ1-1|TRBV20-1
TGCAGTGCTAGAGATTGGGCCGCCTTGAACACTGAAGCTTTCTTT
CSARDWAALNTEAFF
>many|TRBD1|TRBJ1-2|TRBV20-1
TGCAGTGCTAGGATGAGGGGCAGGGGGGTCTTGCTTCCTGGCTACACCTTC
CSARMRGRGVLLPGYTF
>many|TRBD2|TRBJ2-1|TRBV5-5
TGTGCCAGCAGCCCGCGGGGGGGAGCCTACAATGAGCAGTTCTTC
CASSPRGGAYNEQFF
>many|.|TRBJ1-3|TRBV12-3/TRBV12-4
TGTGCCAGCAGTTTTGGGGGAAGGGGTCGCGGAAACACCATATATTTT
CASSFGGRGRGNTIYF
>many|.|TRBJ1-1|TRBV2
TGTGCCAGCAGCGAGACTACCACCCAAACAGAAGCTTTCTTT
CASSETTTQTEAFF
>many|.|TRBJ2-3|TRBV5-1
TGCGCCAGCAGCGAGACAGATACGCAGTATTTT
CASSETDTQYF
>many|.|TRBJ2-1|TRBV7-2
TGTGCCAGCAGCCCACCCGCCCTTGTGTATGAGCAGTTCTTC
CASSPPALVYEQFF
>many|TRBD1|TRBJ1-1|TRBV20-1
TGCAGTGCTTTCGGGACAGGGCGTACTGAAGCTTTCTTT
CSAFGTGRTEAFF
>many|.|TRBJ2-1|TRBV20-1
TGCAGTGCTAGAGATGCCCGGGACTCCCCCAATGAGCAGTTCTTC
CSARDARDSPNEQFF
>many|TRBD1|TRBJ1-5|TRBV4-2
TGTGCCAGCAGCCAAGGAACCGGGACAGGTGGAAATCAGCCCCAGCATTTT
CASSQGTGTGGNQPQHF
>many|.|TRBJ2-5|TRBV12-3/TRBV12-4
TGTGCCAGCAGTTTCGGTCGGGTGGAGACCCAGTACTTC
CASSFGRVETQYF
>many|TRBD2|TRBJ2-1|TRBV5-1
TGCGCCAGCAGCCCGGGACTAGCGGGAGAGGATGAGCAGTTCTTC
CASSPGLAGEDEQFF
>many|TRBD2|TRBJ2-1|TRBV27
TGTGCCAGCAGTCCCCTCCCAAGCGGGGGCTTCAATGAGCAGTTCTTC
CASSPLPSGGFNEQFF
>many|TRBD2|TRBJ2-5|TRBV5-6
TGTGCCAGCAGCCTCGAACCGCCCTGGGGAGGGGTCGAGACCCAGTACTTC
CASSLEPPWGGVETQYF
>many|TRBD1|TRBJ2-3|TRBV20-1
TGCAGTGCTAGAGACGACCGGGACAGGGGGCGAATAGATACGCAGTATTTT
CSARDDRDRGRIDTQYF
>many|.|TRBJ2-7|TRBV25-1
TGTGCCAGCAGTGCACCAAAGGGACTGCTTACTGGGGAGCAGTACTTC
CASSAPKGLLTGEQYF
>many|.|TRBJ2-2|TRBV29-1
TGCAGCGTTGAAGTAGGGTTCCAAAGAGAGAACACCGGGGAGCTGTTTTTT
CSVEVGFQRENTGELFF
>many|TRBD2|TRBJ2-1|TRBV20-1
TGCAGTGCGCCCGGGACTAGCGGGAGGGCCGCCAATGAGCAGTTCTTC
CSAPGTSGRAANEQFF
>many|.|TRBJ1-2|TRBV20-1
TGCAGTGCTAGGGAACAGGGTGGATATGGCTACACCTTC
CSAREQGGYGYTF
>many|.|TRBJ1-4|TRBV5-6
TGTGCCAGCAGCTTGTCTCCAGGGACTGATGAAAAACTGTTTTTT
CASSLSPGTDEKLFF
>many|TRBD2|TRBJ2-5|TRBV12-3/TRBV12-4
TGTGCCAGCAGTCTAGCGGGATCAGAGACCCAGTACTTC
CASSLAGSETQYF
>many|TRBD1|TRBJ2-4|TRBV9
TGTGCCAGCAGCGCGACGGGGACAGCACTACCCAAAAACATTCAGTACTTC
CASSATGTALPKNIQYF
>many|.|TRBJ2-3|TRBV7-2
TGTGCCAGCAGCCTCGGGACCCCCGGGGATACGCAGTATTTT
CASSLGTPGDTQYF
>many|TRBD1|TRBJ1-2|TRBV5-1
TGCGCCAGCAGCCCGTGGACAGGGGGCCCACCCGAATATGGCTACACCTTC
CASSPWTGGPPEYGYTF
>many|TRBD1|TRBJ2-1|TRBV5-1
TGCGCCAGCAGCCAGACAGGGCCTCTCAATGAGCAGTTCTTC
CASSQTGPLNEQFF
>many|TRBD2|TRBJ2-1|TRBV29-1
TGCAGCTCCGGGGGACTAGGTCTGTACAATGAGCAGTTCTTC
CSSGGLGLYNEQFF